The present TCR beta chain was sequenced within a study of T cell responses to AZD1222 COVID-19 vaccine (dated by TCRdb to the early 2020s). About the full investigation: A total of about 250 trial participants underwent TCR sequencing, of whom 200 to 220 had received two doses of AZD1222 and about 25 had received two doses of the MenACWY control vaccine. Enrollment into the trials was organized by age into subgroups of 18-55, 56-69 and 70-plus years, and those subgroups contained roughly 140, 27 and 60 TCR-sequenced participants, respectively. The paper as a whole reports these results and caveats: The 56-69-year group was small, and its depth increase did not reach significance, likely because of low power. Conclusions about previously exposed vaccinees are limited because only a handful of AZD1222 recipients were SARS-CoV-2 seropositive at baseline. Most participants were white British and females outnumbered males, and the authors suggested that clonal diversity may have been underestimated. A significant rise in spike-specific TCR breadth and depth was observed after two AZD1222 doses relative to day 0 and relative to MenACWY recipients. CD4 TCRs associated with the vaccine covered the entire spike protein, and the dominant responses were in regions 160-218 and 743-854. Reportedly, almost half of the unique spike-specific TCRs recognized epitopes lying outside the regions that are mutated in the B.1.351 and B.1.1.7 variants. Because no samples from the day 14 peak response were available, repertoires could be characterized only after the peak T cell response.

To note about this clone: Its antigen remains undetermined. Base qualities were left out, and no much larger clone turns up one base away.

From the cysteine through the phenylalanine, the CDR3 covers 13 amino acids. Only the CDR3 DNA stays, 39 bases, in frame from base 1. The germline V gene encodes CDR1 MNHEY and CDR2 SVGAGI. Trimming costs V 7 bases and J 0 bases, and their ends lie 9 bases apart. The time point tag for this specimen amounts to: about 28 days (+/-7) after the second vaccine dose. Taken with the paper, the label for treatment or condition translates to: meningococcal conjugate vaccine given as trial control. Vaccinee samples came from UK trials COV001 and COV002, including a single-blind randomized controlled phase 2/3 trial of AZD1222 (ChAdOx1 nCoV-19) in healthy adults. Trial participant PBMC samples were collected at day 0 and day 28 after the second dose for TCRbeta chain sequencing. The CDR3 regions of human TCRbeta chains were analyzed by immunosequencing. Per the source publication's procedure: Repertoire TCRs were matched against a reference library of SARS-CoV-2-specific TCRs generated with the MIRA antigen-specificity platform. Breadth was defined as the fraction of unique TCRs that were SARS-CoV-2-associated, and depth was defined as the fraction of total T cells that were SARS-CoV-2-associated. Each spike-specific TCR was assigned to its reactive spike region and to a CD4 or CD8 class using the MIRA data. Log10-transformed breadth and depth values were compared by one-way ANOVA with Sidak's multiple comparisons tests. Imported from immuneACCESS, the table was reduced by TCRdb to in-frame sequences with V and J called. These copies leave out some clones; in studies compared against another copy, an unresolved V gene accounts for under half, and the cause of the remainder is not known. V, J and clone size are those of that table, while D and trimming were read from the DNA. The sample has 75,000 to 80,000 clones on record, 60% to 85% of them singletons. The top ten clonotypes cover roughly 28% of the sample.

Sequences were derived from peripheral blood, sampled 28 days after the second dose of the MenACWY control vaccine. This sequence uses TRBV6-5 and TRBJ1-1; a confident D gene designation cannot be given. This TCR came from an adult who received the MenACWY meningococcal vaccine as a control. The DNA sequence is as follows: TGTGCCAGCACCGAAACTATGAACACTGAAGCTTTCTTT. Its protein product is CASTETMNTEAFF.